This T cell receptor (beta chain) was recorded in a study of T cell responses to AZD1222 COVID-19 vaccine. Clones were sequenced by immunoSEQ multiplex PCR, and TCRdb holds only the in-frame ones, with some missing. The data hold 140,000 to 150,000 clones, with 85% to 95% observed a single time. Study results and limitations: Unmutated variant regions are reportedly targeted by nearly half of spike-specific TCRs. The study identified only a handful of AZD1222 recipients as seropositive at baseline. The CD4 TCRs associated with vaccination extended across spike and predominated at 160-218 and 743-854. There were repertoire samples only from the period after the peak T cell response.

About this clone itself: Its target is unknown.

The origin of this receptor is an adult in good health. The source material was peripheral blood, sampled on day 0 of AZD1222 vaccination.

CDR3: CASSTGAMSSYEQYF. The CDR3 nucleotides are TGTGCCAGCAGCACAGGGGCCATGAGCTCCTACGAGCAGTACTTC. V and J are TRBV9 and TRBJ2-7; 7 bases are shared with TRBD1. J lost 0 bases, V lost 4 bases, and 7 bases had no gene match. This CDR3 region has 15 residues. Per the germline V gene, CDR1 is SGDLS and CDR2 is YYNGEE.